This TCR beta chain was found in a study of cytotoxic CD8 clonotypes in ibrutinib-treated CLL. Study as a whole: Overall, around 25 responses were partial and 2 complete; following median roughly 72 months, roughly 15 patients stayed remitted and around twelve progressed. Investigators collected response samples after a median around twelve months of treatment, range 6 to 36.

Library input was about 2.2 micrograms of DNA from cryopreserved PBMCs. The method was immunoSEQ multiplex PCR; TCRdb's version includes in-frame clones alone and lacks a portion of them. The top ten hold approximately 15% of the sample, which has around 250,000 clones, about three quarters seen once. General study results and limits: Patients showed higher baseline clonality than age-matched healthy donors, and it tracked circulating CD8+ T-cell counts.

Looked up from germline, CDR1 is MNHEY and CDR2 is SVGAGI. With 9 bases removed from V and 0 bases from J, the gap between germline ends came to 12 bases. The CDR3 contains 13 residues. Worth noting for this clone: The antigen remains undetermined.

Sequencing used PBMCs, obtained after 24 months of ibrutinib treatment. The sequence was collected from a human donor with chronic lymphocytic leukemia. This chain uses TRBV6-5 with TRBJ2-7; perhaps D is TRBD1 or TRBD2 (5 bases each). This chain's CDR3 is CARTRDASYEQYF. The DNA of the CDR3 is TGTGCCAGGACCCGGGACGCCTCCTACGAGCAGTACTTC.